These 27 T cell receptor beta chains originate from one sample sequenced in a study of blood T cell repertoires in COVID-19. The method was immunoSEQ multiplex PCR; TCRdb's version includes in-frame clones alone and lacks a portion of them. The profile shows about 180,000 clones, about nine tenths of them singletons. Sequenced input: peripheral blood. The receptor source for this set is a young man who had recovered from COVID-19.

The rearrangement joins TRBV5-1 to TRBJ1-4; D remains unclear. The CDR3 sequence is 14 residues long. CDR1 and CDR2 (germline): SGHRS, YFSETQ. Trimming took off 5 bases at V and 0 bases at J, with 8 bases between the two ends. The CDR3, as DNA: TGCGCCAGCAGTCGGAGCTCAACTAATGAAAAACTGTTTTTT. It translates to CASSRSSTNEKLFF.

This clone was seen a single time. The chain combines TRBV12-3 or TRBV12-4 with TRBJ2-1; TRBD2 aligns across 9 bases. Trimming at V came to 8 bases and at J to 6 bases, leaving 5 bases not matched to a gene. This CDR3 contains 13 residues. This CDR3 is CASRGRAANEQFF. CDR3 nucleotides: TGTGCCAGCCGCGGGAGGGCCGCCAATGAGCAGTTCTTC.

This sequence joins TRBV7-8 and TRBJ2-7; TRBD1 matches at 8 bases. The junction had 10 bases not matched to a gene; V was cut back by 2 bases and J by 4 bases. This CDR3 region has 16 residues. Germline CDR1 reads SGHVS; CDR2 reads FQNEAQ. The CDR3 spells CASSLLPQGAGYEQYF. CDR3 in DNA: TGTGCCAGCAGCTTACTCCCTCAGGGGGCAGGGTACGAGCAGTACTTC.

The V and J genes are TRBV7-9 and TRBJ2-6; TRBD1 agrees at 9 bases. Germline CDR1 and CDR2: SEHNR and FQNEAQ (reference sequence). The CDR3 runs 17 residues. The V and J ends lost 5 bases and 2 bases, in that order; junction bases with no gene match: 7. The CDR3 nucleotides are TGTGCCAGCAGCGGCCGGGACAGGGCCCCTGGGGCCAACGTCCTGACTTTC. As protein: CASSGRDRAPGANVLTF. Looking up the rest from reference TRBV7-9 and TRBJ2-6 gives the full variable domain: DTGVSQNPRHKITKRGQNVTFRCDPISEHNRLYWYRQTLGQGPEFLTYFQNEAQLEKSRLLSDRFSAERPKGSFSTLEIQRTEQGDSAMYLCASSGRDRAPGANVLTFGAGSRLTVL.

This chain links TRBV9 with TRBJ2-2, with 9 nucleotides matching TRBD1. This CDR3 comprises 15 residues. After removal of 0 bases from V and 7 bases from J, the junction contained 4 bases not matched to a gene. The V gene's germline CDR1 is SGDLS and CDR2 YYNGEE. The CDR3 DNA reads TGTGCCAGCAGCGTAGAAGGGACAGGGATCGGGGAGCTGTTTTTT. Translated: CASSVEGTGIGELFF.

This clone was detected once. V gene TRBV7-9 combines with J gene TRBJ2-7, with TRBD2 matching over 7 bases. Germline V gene data show CDR1 as SEHNR and CDR2 as FQNEAQ (reference sequence). The CDR3 length is 14 residues. V shed 7 bases and J 0 bases; nucleotides not matched to a gene: 6. CDR3 residues: CASTPGGASYEQYF. The CDR3 DNA follows: TGTGCCAGCACCCCGGGGGGAGCCTCCTACGAGCAGTACTTC.

The rearrangement joins TRBV6-5 to TRBJ1-6; D unresolved. This CDR3 contains 15 residues. The V and J ends lost 2 bases and 0 bases respectively, with 5 bases between them. Per germline, CDR1 MNHEY and CDR2 SVGAGI. CDR3 amino acids: CASSYRGSYNSPLHF. DNA of the CDR3: TGTGCCAGCAGTTACCGGGGCTCCTATAATTCACCCCTCCACTTT.

This chain joins TRBV4-3 and TRBJ2-7, with TRBD2 identical over 11 bases. J lost 6 bases, V lost 1 base, and 2 bases had no gene match. This CDR3 is 14 amino acids long. CDR1 and CDR2 (germline): LGHNA, YSLEER. CDR3 coding DNA: TGCGCCAGCAGCCAAGGCACTAGCGGGAGCGAGCAGTACTTC. Translation gives CASSQGTSGSEQYF.

The genes are TRBV7-2 and TRBJ2-2; D is uncertain. Germline CDR1 SGHTA, CDR2 FQGNSA. V was shortened by 5 bases and J by 1 base, with 5 bases between the two germline ends. The CDR3 length is 13 residues. CDR3 sequence: CASSLMNTGELFF. The CDR3 coding sequence is TGTGCCAGCAGCCTAATGAACACCGGGGAGCTGTTTTTT.

The V gene is TRBV6-5, the J gene TRBJ2-5, with 11 bases fitting TRBD2. V lost 2 bases to trimming and J lost 2 bases; unmatched junction nucleotides: 4. Per the germline V gene, CDR1 is MNHEY and CDR2 is SVGAGI. The CDR3 spans 16 residues. The CDR3 spells CASSYGLAGGQETQYF. CDR3 in DNA: TGTGCCAGCAGTTACGGGCTAGCGGGGGGACAAGAGACCCAGTACTTC.

The rearrangement links TRBV29-1 to TRBJ1-1; 8 bases are a match to TRBD1. V was clipped by 7 bases and J by 1 base; unmatched bases: 5. The CDR3 runs to 13 residues. Germline V gives CDR1 SQVTM, CDR2 ANQGSEA. The DNA for the CDR3 is TGCAGCGCCATAGACAGGGGGAACACTGAAGCTTTCTTT. This encodes CSAIDRGNTEAFF.

The chain carries TRBV19 and TRBJ2-1; 8 bases are shared with TRBD1. V was clipped by 11 bases and J by 9 bases; unmatched bases: 15. Germline loops: CDR1 LNHDA, CDR2 SQIVND (reference sequence). The CDR3 is 14 residues long. The CDR3: CASSDREFNSEQFF. DNA for the CDR3: TGTGCCTCCTCGGACAGGGAGTTTAACAGTGAGCAGTTCTTC.

The chain links TRBV5-1 to TRBJ2-2; 12 bases map to TRBD1. The CDR3 totals 18 residues. Germline V gene lookup returns CDR1 SGHRS and CDR2 YFSETQ. Germline trimming cut 0 bases from V and 8 bases from J; bases unmatched to any gene: 11. CDR3 region: CASSLAVPGQGAAGELFF. CDR3 DNA sequence: TGCGCCAGCAGCTTGGCGGTACCGGGACAGGGGGCCGCGGGGGAGCTGTTTTTT.

The gene calls are TRBV28 and TRBJ1-2, with TRBD1 identical over 9 bases. The CDR3 is 14 amino acids. CDR1 is MDHEN and CDR2 is SYDVKM in the germline V gene. After removal of 6 bases from V and 6 bases from J, the junction contained 8 bases not matched to a gene. The CDR3 region is CASRRDRVRDGYTF. The CDR3 nucleotides are TGTGCCAGCAGGCGGGACAGGGTGCGCGATGGCTACACCTTC.

This clone occurred a few times. The chain joins TRBV5-4 to TRBJ1-6; D might be TRBD1 (6 bases). V was shortened by 3 bases and J by 13 bases, with 20 bases between the two germline ends. Germline CDR1 is SGHNT and CDR2 is YYREEE (reference sequence). CDR3 length: 15 residues. As DNA, the CDR3 is TGTGCCAGCAGCTGGGAACCGGGACAAGTTCCTCCCCTCCACTTT. Translation: CASSWEPGQVPPLHF. The full variable domain, rest sourced from reference TRBV5-4 and TRBJ1-6, is ETGVTQSPTHLIKTRGQQVTLRCSSQSGHNTVSWYQQALGQGPQFIFQYYREEENGRGNFPPRFSGLQFPNYSSELNVNALELDDSALYLCASSWEPGQVPPLHFGNGTRLTVT.

This chain uses TRBV27 with TRBJ1-2; 8 bases align to TRBD1. From germline, CDR1 is MNHEY and CDR2 SMNVEV (reference sequence). The CDR3 runs to 15 residues. The trim removed 3 bases at V and 4 bases at J, leaving 7 bases unmatched. CDR3 region: CASSFRGQGGYGYTF. For the CDR3, the DNA is TGTGCCAGCAGTTTCCGTGGACAGGGTGGCTATGGCTACACCTTC.

This chain joins TRBV6-2 or TRBV6-3 and TRBJ1-2, with D maybe TRBD1 (5 bases). Between the trimmed V and J ends, which lost 4 bases and 2 bases, there was a span of 11 bases. The CDR3 runs to 14 residues. Germline V lookup: CDR1 MNHEY, CDR2 SVGEGT. In nucleotides, the CDR3 is TGTGCCAGCAGTTCCCACAGGCTAAACTATGGCTACACCTTC. Translation: CASSSHRLNYGYTF.

The chain has TRBV19 and TRBJ2-7; maybe TRBD2 (5 bases). V gave up 5 bases and J gave up 2 bases, with 13 bases separating them. The CDR3 totals 14 residues. From germline, CDR1 is LNHDA and CDR2 SQIVND (reference sequence). The CDR3 nucleotides are TGTGCCAGTAGTCCCAGCGGAGTCCCCTACGAGCAGTACTTC. As protein: CASSPSGVPYEQYF.

This sequence joins TRBV12-3 or TRBV12-4 and TRBJ2-5; D is possibly TRBD2 (5 bases). The CDR3 consists of 13 residues. The V gene lost 3 bases and the J gene lost 6 bases, with 11 bases spanning the gap. The CDR3 DNA reads TGTGCCAGCAGTTTTTGGGGAGAACAGACCCAGTACTTC. Translated, it gives CASSFWGEQTQYF.

The gene calls are TRBV5-1 and TRBJ2-7; D possibly corresponds to TRBD1 (6 bases). CDR1 is SGHRS, CDR2 YFSETQ, per germline. The CDR3 sequence is 12 residues long. The V end lost 7 bases, the J end lost 1 base, and 9 bases lay between the germline ends. The CDR3: CASAGESYEQYF. CDR3 nucleotides: TGCGCCAGCGCAGGGGAATCCTACGAGCAGTACTTC.

This chain connects TRBV29-1 to TRBJ2-5; 8 positions agree with TRBD1. The V segment lost 7 bases and the J segment 4 bases; nucleotides outside the gene matches: 11. The CDR3 spans 14 residues. From germline, CDR1 is SQVTM and CDR2 ANQGSEA. The DNA of the CDR3 is TGCAGCGCCTTTTCCGGACAGGGAGGAGAGACCCAGTACTTC. Translating gives CSAFSGQGGETQYF.

V and J are TRBV6-5 and TRBJ1-4; 7 nucleotides match TRBD1. The CDR3 is 16 residues long. Germline CDR1 is MNHEY and CDR2 is SVGAGI. V lost 3 bases, J lost 8 bases, and 12 bases stayed unmatched. CDR3 DNA sequence: TGTGCCAGCAGTTATTCGGCGGGGACAGTACAGGAAAAACTGTTTTTT. Translating it yields CASSYSAGTVQEKLFF.

This clone was seen only a few times. The V call is TRBV27, the J call TRBJ1-5; 10 bases are shared with TRBD1. The CDR3 sequence is 17 residues long. Germline values: CDR1 MNHEY, CDR2 SMNVEV (reference sequence). The V and J ends lost 6 bases and 4 bases, in that order; junction bases with no gene match: 12. The CDR3 protein is CASSRTRDRGSNQPQHF. The CDR3 nucleotides read TGTGCCAGCAGCCGCACGCGGGACAGGGGCTCTAATCAGCCCCAGCATTTT.

V usage is TRBV19 and J usage is TRBJ1-6, with 7 bases that match TRBD1. From germline, CDR1 is LNHDA and CDR2 SQIVND (reference sequence). CDR3 length: 13 amino acids. V lost 5 bases to trimming and J lost 7 bases; unmatched junction nucleotides: 2. CDR3 nucleotide sequence: TGTGCCAGTAGTGACAGGGTAAATTCACCCCTCCACTTT. This gives the protein CASSDRVNSPLHF.

The chain joins TRBV19 to TRBJ1-6; weak D call: TRBD1 (5 bases). Per germline, CDR1 LNHDA and CDR2 SQIVND (reference sequence). V was shortened by 5 bases and J by 0 bases, with 11 bases between the two germline ends. The CDR3 is made up of 16 amino acids. CDR3 residues: CASSWRQSSYNSPLHF. In DNA, the CDR3 is TGTGCCAGTAGTTGGAGACAGAGCTCCTATAATTCACCCCTCCACTTT.

The V and J genes are TRBV3-1 (or the pseudogene TRBV3-2) and TRBJ2-5; 12 bases map to TRBD2. There are 15 residues in the CDR3. Germline V lookup: CDR1 LGHDT, CDR2 YNNKEL (reference sequence). V was pared by 1 base and J by 7 bases, with 4 bases of the junction left unmatched. The CDR3 loop reads CASSQGTSGIRTQYF. Written as DNA, the CDR3 is TGTGCCAGCAGCCAAGGGACTAGCGGGATTCGGACCCAGTACTTC.

This sequence joins TRBV7-6 and TRBJ2-1, with 9 bases fitting TRBD2. This CDR3 region has 16 residues. The V gene's germline CDR1 is SGHVS and CDR2 FNYEAQ. Losses at the gene ends were 1 base for V and 3 bases for J; bases not matched to a gene: 4. CDR3 in amino acids: CASSLDSSGGYNEQFF. CDR3 sequence (DNA): TGTGCCAGCAGCTTAGATAGTAGCGGGGGCTACAATGAGCAGTTCTTC. The full variable domain, completed using reference TRBV7-6 and TRBJ2-1, is GAGVSQSPRYKVTKRGQDVALRCDPISGHVSLYWYRQALGQGPEFLTYFNYEAQQDKSGLPNDRFSAERPEGSISTLTIQRTEQRDSAMYRCASSLDSSGGYNEQFFGPGTRLTVL.